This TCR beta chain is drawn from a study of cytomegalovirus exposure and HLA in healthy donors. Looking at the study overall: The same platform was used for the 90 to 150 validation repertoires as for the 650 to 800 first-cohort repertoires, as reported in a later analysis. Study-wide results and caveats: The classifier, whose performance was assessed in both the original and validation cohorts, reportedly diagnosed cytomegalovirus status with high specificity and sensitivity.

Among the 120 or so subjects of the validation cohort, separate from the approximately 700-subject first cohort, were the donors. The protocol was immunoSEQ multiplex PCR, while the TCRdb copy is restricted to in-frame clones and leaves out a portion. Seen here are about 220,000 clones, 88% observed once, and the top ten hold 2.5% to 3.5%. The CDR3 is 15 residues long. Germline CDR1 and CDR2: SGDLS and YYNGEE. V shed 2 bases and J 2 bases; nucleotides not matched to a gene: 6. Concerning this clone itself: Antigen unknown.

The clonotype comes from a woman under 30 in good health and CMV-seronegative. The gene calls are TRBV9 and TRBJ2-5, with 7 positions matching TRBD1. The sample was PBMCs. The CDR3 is CASSVRPGQQETQYF. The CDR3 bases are TGTGCCAGCAGCGTGAGACCGGGACAGCAAGAGACCCAGTACTTC.